This T cell receptor (beta chain) stems from a study of blood T cell repertoires in COVID-19. About the study: Specimens from acute and convalescent COVID-19 originated in the United States, Italy and Spain. From T cells, B-cell-depleted T cells, or PBMCs came the material, which was cDNA or gDNA.

Under the authors' procedure: Amplified reference gene primers provided the basis for estimating nucleated cell counts. Clones were sequenced by immunoSEQ multiplex PCR, and TCRdb holds only the in-frame ones, with some missing. D and trimming were read from the DNA, whereas the V and J calls and clone size are those reported in that table. The sample consists of 70,000 to 90,000 clones, 88% of them appearing once. This clone was seen a single time. Unmatched junction bases numbered 1, after V lost 0 bases and J lost 1 base. Looked up from germline, CDR1 is ENHRY and CDR2 is SYGVKD. CDR3 size: 15 residues.

The genes are TRBV10-3 and TRBJ2-3; 7 bases are shared with TRBD2. Sequences were obtained from peripheral blood. The sequence derives from a man aged 50-60 years with acute or convalescent COVID-19. CDR3 DNA: TGTGCCATCAGTGAGTCGGCGGGGGGCACAGATACGCAGTATTTT. It specifies CAISESAGGTDTQYF.